This TCR beta chain was found in a study of Ad26.COV2.S vaccination and SARS-CoV-2 variants. Documented treatment: some 20 received Ad26.COV2.S at low or high dose, single or two shots; roughly five received placebo; per-sample allocation not given. Sample collection was performed on day 63 after the first vaccine or placebo injection. This clone was found once. This CDR3 region has 14 residues. V lost 5 bases and J lost 4, with 14 bases in between. The germline CDR1 and CDR2 sequences are SGHAT and FQNNGV. The protocol was immunoSEQ multiplex PCR, while the TCRdb copy is restricted to in-frame clones and leaves out a portion. The sample holds 400,000 to 450,000 clones; 75% to 95% are singletons and the top ten take 12%.

The sample here was peripheral blood, taken in a trial of Ad26.COV2.S vaccine versus placebo. The TCR was taken from a person between 18 and 65 years old who received the Ad26.COV2.S COVID-19 vaccine or a placebo. This chain joins TRBV11-2 and TRBJ1-2; D gene uncertain. The CDR3 sequence: CASSTSAGGYGYTF. CDR3 sequence (DNA): TGTGCCAGCAGCACAAGCGCCGGAGGCTATGGCTACACCTTC.